These T cell receptor beta chains were read from a single sample in a study of STAT5B mutations in CD4+ large granular lymphocyte leukemia. Only in-frame clones appear in the TCRdb table, and some are missing; sequencing was by immunoSEQ multiplex PCR. Counted here are about 5,000 clones, about 82% occurring once; the ten biggest clones make up approximately 7.6%. The sample comprised PBMCs. These TCRs come from a man in his 70s with CD4+ T-cell large granular lymphocyte leukemia. CDR3s include the opening cysteine and the closing phenylalanine or tryptophan. The order of the fields is J gene, clone size, V gene, D gene, CDR3 protein, CDR3 DNA. A D gene is named only where the DNA matches it firmly. Size values are once, few and many counts, or a class for expanded clones, and some rows have none.

TRBJ2-6 - TRBV28 TRBD2 CASAGTSGRASGANVLTF TGTGCCAGCGCCGGGACTAGCGGGAGGGCCTCTGGGGCCAACGTCCTGACTTTC
TRBJ1-4 - TRBV11-2 - CASSSPDVGEKLFF TGTGCCAGCAGCTCCCCCGACGTGGGCGAAAAACTGTTTTTT
TRBJ2-1 - TRBV2 TRBD1 CASKGQGAFEQFF TGTGCCAGCAAGGGACAGGGGGCGTTTGAGCAGTTCTTC
TRBJ1-2 - TRBV21-1 - CASSNYGYTF TGTGCCAGCAGCAACTATGGCTACACCTTC
TRBJ1-1 - TRBV18 - CASSPPGDRNTEAFF TGTGCCAGCTCACCACCGGGGGATAGGAACACTGAAGCTTTCTTT
TRBJ1-6 - TRBV30 TRBD1 CAWSAGQDNSPLHF TGTGCCTGGAGTGCGGGACAGGATAATTCACCCCTCCACTTT
TRBJ2-2 - TRBV5-1 TRBD2 CASSLAVTGELFF TGCGCCAGCAGCCTAGCGGTCACCGGGGAGCTGTTTTTT
TRBJ2-5 - TRBV20-1 - CSSSGQETQYF TGCAGCAGTAGCGGTCAAGAGACCCAGTACTTC
TRBJ1-2 - TRBV20-1 - CSARVNGQSTF TGCAGTGCTAGAGTTAACGGACAGTCCACCTTC
TRBJ1-3 - TRBV19 TRBD1 CASSSQGAGAGNTIYF TGTGCCAGTAGTTCACAGGGGGCCGGAGCTGGAAACACCATATATTTT
TRBJ2-5 - TRBV5-1 TRBD2 CASQTGLAYQETQYF TGCGCCAGCCAAACAGGACTAGCGTACCAAGAGACCCAGTACTTC
TRBJ2-2 - TRBV6-5 - CASGGDGGELFF TGTGCCAGCGGAGGGGATGGCGGGGAGCTGTTTTTT
TRBJ2-5 few TRBV5-1 - CASSESGTSGTQYF TGCGCCAGCAGCGAATCCGGGACAAGCGGGACCCAGTACTTC
TRBJ2-6 - TRBV12-5 - CASGFKRAGQSRANVLTF TGTGCTAGTGGTTTTAAACGTGCAGGACAAAGTCGGGCCAACGTCCTGACTTTC
TRBJ2-2 - TRBV7-2 - CASSLNGLTGELFF TGTGCCAGCAGCTTAAACGGACTTACCGGGGAGCTGTTTTTT
TRBJ2-5 - TRBV18 - CASSPPVRAKETQYF TGTGCCAGCTCACCACCGGTGAGGGCGAAAGAGACCCAGTACTTC
TRBJ2-3 - TRBV11-2 - CASSFRDGEQYF TGTGCCAGCAGCTTCCGGGACGGGGAGCAGTATTTT
TRBJ2-1 - TRBV10-1 - CASSETRNEQFF TGCGCCAGCAGTGAGACTAGGAATGAGCAGTTCTTC
TRBJ1-5 few TRBV25-1 - CASSWGWNQPQHF TGTGCCAGCAGCTGGGGATGGAATCAGCCCCAGCATTTT
TRBJ2-1 large TRBV7-9 - CASSSNWDAYNEQFF TGTGCCAGCAGCTCCAATTGGGACGCCTACAATGAGCAGTTCTTC
TRBJ2-5 - TRBV10-2 TRBD2 CASSEVTSGFRETQYF TGCGCCAGCAGTGAGGTGACTAGCGGTTTTAGGGAGACCCAGTACTTC
TRBJ2-2 - TRBV27 TRBD2 CATKRGANTGELFF TGTGCCACAAAGCGGGGTGCGAACACCGGGGAGCTGTTTTTT
TRBJ2-1 - TRBV7-9 - CASSLARNEQFF TGTGCCAGCAGCTTAGCCCGGAATGAGCAGTTCTTC
TRBJ2-6 - TRBV7-8 - CASSFREAGANVLTF TGTGCCAGCAGCTTCAGGGAAGCTGGGGCCAACGTCCTGACTTTC
TRBJ2-1 - TRBV5-1 TRBD1 CASSPGLRGLNEQFF TGCGCCAGCAGCCCCGGATTGAGGGGGCTCAATGAGCAGTTCTTC
TRBJ1-1 few TRBV7-9 - CASSLIENTEAFF TGTGCCAGCAGCTTGATAGAGAACACTGAAGCTTTCTTT
TRBJ2-2 - TRBV5-4 - CASSLLATNTGELFF TGTGCCAGCAGCTTATTAGCAACTAACACCGGGGAGCTGTTTTTT
TRBJ2-6 - TRBV11-3 - CASSLDLRGGANVLTF TGTGCCAGCAGCTTAGATTTAAGGGGAGGGGCCAACGTCCTGACTTTC
TRBJ2-1 - TRBV5-1 TRBD1 CASSGTGDYNEQFF TGCGCCAGCTCCGGGACAGGGGACTACAATGAGCAGTTCTTC
TRBJ2-2 once TRBV28 - CASSSGAFGAGELFF TGTGCCAGCAGCTCGGGGGCGTTTGGTGCCGGGGAGCTGTTTTTT
TRBJ1-2 - TRBV25-1 - CASSEQGLGYTF TGTGCCAGCAGTGAACAGGGCCTTGGCTACACCTTC
TRBJ2-5 - TRBV11-2 TRBD2 CASSSGLAGGNEYF TGTGCCAGCAGCTCAGGACTAGCGGGAGGAAACGAGTACTTC
TRBJ2-3 - TRBV7-2 TRBD2 CASSFRGLAGDTQYF TGTGCCAGCAGCTTTCGGGGACTAGCGGGAGATACGCAGTATTTT
TRBJ2-5 - TRBV19 - CASSLQVRGTQYF TGTGCCAGTAGTTTACAGGTTAGAGGGACCCAGTACTTC
TRBJ1-4 - TRBV7-8 - CASSRQIKANEKLFF TGTGCCAGCAGCCGCCAGATCAAGGCTAATGAAAAACTGTTTTTT
TRBJ2-2 - TRBV6-5 - CASKPWGKDTGELFF TGTGCCAGCAAGCCGTGGGGGAAGGACACCGGGGAGCTGTTTTTT
TRBJ2-1 - TRBV28 TRBD2 CASSSASGHNYNEQFF TGTGCCAGCAGTTCAGCTAGCGGGCACAACTACAATGAGCAGTTCTTC
TRBJ1-2 - TRBV7-8 - CASSLGALRAGYTF TGTGCCAGCAGCTTGGGGGCTCTTCGTGCTGGCTACACCTTC
TRBJ1-2 - TRBV7-8 - CASSRVGRQILTHYGYTF TGTGCCAGCAGCCGGGTAGGGCGTCAGATCCTTACCCATTATGGCTACACCTTC
TRBJ2-2 - TRBV5-1 TRBD2 CASSSLAGVNTGELFF TGCGCCAGCAGCTCTCTAGCGGGAGTGAACACCGGGGAGCTGTTTTTT
TRBJ2-2 few TRBV2 - CASSGDTGELFF TGTGCCAGCAGTGGGGACACCGGGGAGCTGTTTTTT
TRBJ2-7 - TRBV5-1 - CASSLAPGEVGYEQYF TGCGCCAGCAGCTTGGCCCCTGGGGAAGTGGGCTACGAGCAGTACTTC
TRBJ2-2 - TRBV25-1 - CASRVHTGELFF TGTGCCAGCAGGGTTCACACCGGGGAGCTGTTTTTT
TRBJ2-2 once TRBV12-5 TRBD2 CASGLVLLAGGSGELFF TGTGCTAGTGGTTTGGTACTTTTAGCGGGAGGAAGCGGGGAGCTGTTTTTT
TRBJ1-3 - TRBV19 - CASSNEIGNTIYF TGTGCCAGTAGTAATGAAATTGGAAACACCATATATTTT
TRBJ2-3 once TRBV30 - CAWMADTQYF TGTGCCTGGATGGCAGATACGCAGTATTTT
TRBJ1-5 few TRBV2 - CASSGSGLQPQHF TGTGCCAGCAGTGGGTCAGGATTGCAGCCCCAGCATTTT
TRBJ2-7 - TRBV5-1 TRBD2 CASSPGLAGVEQYF TGCGCCAGCAGCCCGGGACTAGCGGGAGTCGAGCAGTACTTC
TRBJ2-5 - TRBV30 - CACRRLRGTWNRQETQYF TGTGCCTGCAGACGGCTTAGAGGAACTTGGAACCGACAAGAGACCCAGTACTTC
TRBJ1-3 - TRBV6-6 - CASSYSGGSGNTIYF TGTGCCAGCAGTTACTCCGGTGGATCTGGAAACACCATATATTTT
TRBJ2-2 - TRBV5-1 - CASSLLPVGGPGTGELFF TGCGCCAGCAGCCTGTTGCCTGTTGGAGGGCCGGGGACCGGGGAGCTGTTTTTT
TRBJ2-3 - TRBV5-1 - CASSLGRARTDTQYF TGCGCCAGCAGCTTGGGACGGGCCCGCACAGATACGCAGTATTTT
TRBJ2-7 few TRBV19 TRBD1 CASSRDRTYEQYF TGTGCCAGTAGTAGGGACAGGACCTACGAGCAGTACTTC
TRBJ2-1 - TRBV6-1 - CASSAEGPTYNEQFF TGTGCCAGCAGTGCGGAGGGACCAACCTACAATGAGCAGTTCTTC
TRBJ2-7 - TRBV14 TRBD2 CASSQASGRFYEQYF TGTGCCAGCAGCCAGGCTAGCGGACGGTTCTACGAGCAGTACTTC